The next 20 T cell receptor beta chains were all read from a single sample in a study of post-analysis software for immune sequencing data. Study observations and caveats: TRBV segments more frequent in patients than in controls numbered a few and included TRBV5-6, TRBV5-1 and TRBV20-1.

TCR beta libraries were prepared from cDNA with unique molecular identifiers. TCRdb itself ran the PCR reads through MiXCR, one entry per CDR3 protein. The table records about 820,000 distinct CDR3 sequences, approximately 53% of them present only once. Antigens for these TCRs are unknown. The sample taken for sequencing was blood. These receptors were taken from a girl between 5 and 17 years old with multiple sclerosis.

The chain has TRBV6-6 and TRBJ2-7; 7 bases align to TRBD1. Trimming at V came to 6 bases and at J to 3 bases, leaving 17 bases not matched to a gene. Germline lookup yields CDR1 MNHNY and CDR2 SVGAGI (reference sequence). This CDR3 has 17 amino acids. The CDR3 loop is CASRDPGTAGPNYEQYF. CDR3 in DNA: TGTGCCAGCAGGGATCCCGGGACAGCTGGCCCAAACTACGAGCAGTACTTC.

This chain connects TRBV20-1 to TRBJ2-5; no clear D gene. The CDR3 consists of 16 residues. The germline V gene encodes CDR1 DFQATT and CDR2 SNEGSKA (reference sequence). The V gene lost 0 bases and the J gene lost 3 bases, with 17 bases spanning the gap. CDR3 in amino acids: CSARDSQPGEEETQYF. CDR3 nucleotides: TGCAGTGCTAGAGATTCCCAGCCGGGCGAAGAAGAGACCCAGTACTTC.

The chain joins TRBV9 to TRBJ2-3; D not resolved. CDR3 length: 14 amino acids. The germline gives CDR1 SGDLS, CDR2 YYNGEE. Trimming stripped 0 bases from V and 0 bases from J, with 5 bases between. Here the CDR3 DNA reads TGTGCCAGCAGCGTAGTCCCTAGCACAGATACGCAGTATTTT. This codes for CASSVVPSTDTQYF.

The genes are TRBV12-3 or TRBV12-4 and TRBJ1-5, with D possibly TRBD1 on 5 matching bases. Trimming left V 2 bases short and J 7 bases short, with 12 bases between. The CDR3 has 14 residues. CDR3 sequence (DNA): TGTGCCAGCAGTTTAAACAGGAAGGAGCAGCCCCAGCATTTT. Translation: CASSLNRKEQPQHF.

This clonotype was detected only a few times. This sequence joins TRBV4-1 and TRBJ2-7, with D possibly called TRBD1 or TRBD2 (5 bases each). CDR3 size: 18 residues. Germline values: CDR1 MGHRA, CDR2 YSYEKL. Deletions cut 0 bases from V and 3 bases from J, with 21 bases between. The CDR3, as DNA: TGCGCCAGCAGCCAAGATGGTTTCGACAGTGGGACCGACTACGAGCAGTACTTC. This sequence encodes CASSQDGFDSGTDYEQYF.

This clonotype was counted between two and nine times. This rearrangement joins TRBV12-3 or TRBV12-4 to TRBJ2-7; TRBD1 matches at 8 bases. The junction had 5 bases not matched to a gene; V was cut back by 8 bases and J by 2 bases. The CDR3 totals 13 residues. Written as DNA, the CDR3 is TGTGCCAGCCGGACAGGGTTCACCTACGAGCAGTACTTC. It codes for CASRTGFTYEQYF.

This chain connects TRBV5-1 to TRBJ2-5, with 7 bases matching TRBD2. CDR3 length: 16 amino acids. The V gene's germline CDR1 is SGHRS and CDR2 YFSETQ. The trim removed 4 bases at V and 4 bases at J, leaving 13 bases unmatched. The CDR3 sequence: CASSLLEGGRGETQYF. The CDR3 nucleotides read TGCGCCAGCAGCCTCCTGGAGGGAGGGAGAGGAGAGACCCAGTACTTC.

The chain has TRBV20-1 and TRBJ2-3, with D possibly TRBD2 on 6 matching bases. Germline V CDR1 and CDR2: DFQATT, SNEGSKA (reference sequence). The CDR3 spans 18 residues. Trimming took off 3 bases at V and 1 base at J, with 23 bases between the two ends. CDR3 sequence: CSARGLGGERKGTDTQYF. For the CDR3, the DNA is TGCAGTGCTAGGGGGTTGGGGGGAGAAAGGAAGGGCACAGATACGCAGTATTTT.

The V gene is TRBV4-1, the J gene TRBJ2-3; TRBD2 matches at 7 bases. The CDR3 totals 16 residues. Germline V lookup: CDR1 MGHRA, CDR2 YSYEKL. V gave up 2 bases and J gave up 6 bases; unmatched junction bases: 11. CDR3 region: CASSQWDLAESDTQYF. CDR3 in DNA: TGCGCCAGCAGCCAATGGGACCTAGCGGAATCCGATACGCAGTATTTT.

CDR3 protein: CASSLSSGGIYNEQFF. In DNA form, the CDR3 reads TGTGCCAGCAGCTTGTCTAGCGGGGGGATCTACAATGAGCAGTTCTTC. V and J are TRBV5-6 and TRBJ2-1; 11 bases line up with TRBD2. This CDR3 contains 16 residues. Germline V gives CDR1 SGHDT, CDR2 YYEEEE. Trimming took 1 base from V and 3 from J; bases not matched to a gene: 3.

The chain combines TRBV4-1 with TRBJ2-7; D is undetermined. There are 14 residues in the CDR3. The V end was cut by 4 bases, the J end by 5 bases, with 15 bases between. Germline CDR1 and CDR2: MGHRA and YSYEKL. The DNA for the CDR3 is TGCGCCAGCAGCCCCCCGACCGCCCTCCACGAGCAGTACTTC. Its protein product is CASSPPTALHEQYF.

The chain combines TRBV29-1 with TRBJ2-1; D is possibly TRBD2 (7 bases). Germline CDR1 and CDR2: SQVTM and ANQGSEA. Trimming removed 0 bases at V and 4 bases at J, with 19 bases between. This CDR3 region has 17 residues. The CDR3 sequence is CSVEDRWGRESYNEQFF. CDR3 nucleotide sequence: TGCAGCGTTGAAGATCGTTGGGGGCGGGAGAGTTACAATGAGCAGTTCTTC.

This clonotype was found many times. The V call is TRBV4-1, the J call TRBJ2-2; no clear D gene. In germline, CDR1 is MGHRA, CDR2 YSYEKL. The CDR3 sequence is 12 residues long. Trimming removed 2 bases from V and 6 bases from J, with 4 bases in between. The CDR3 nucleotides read TGCGCCAGCAGCCAATTTCCCGGGGAGCTGTTTTTT. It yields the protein CASSQFPGELFF.

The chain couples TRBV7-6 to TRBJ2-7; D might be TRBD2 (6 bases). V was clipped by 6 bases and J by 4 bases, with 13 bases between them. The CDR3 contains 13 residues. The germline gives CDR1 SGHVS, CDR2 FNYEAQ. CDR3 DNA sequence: TGTGCCAGCAGTGGAGGGTCGGCGTACGAGCAGTACTTC. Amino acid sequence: CASSGGSAYEQYF.

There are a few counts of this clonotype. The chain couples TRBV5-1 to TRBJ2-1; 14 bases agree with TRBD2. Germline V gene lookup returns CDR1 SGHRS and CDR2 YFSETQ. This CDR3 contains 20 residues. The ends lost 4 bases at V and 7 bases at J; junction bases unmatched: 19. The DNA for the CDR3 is TGCGCCAGCAGCATATATCCGGGACAGGGGACTAGCGGGAGCGGGAATGAGCAGTTCTTC. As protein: CASSIYPGQGTSGSGNEQFF.

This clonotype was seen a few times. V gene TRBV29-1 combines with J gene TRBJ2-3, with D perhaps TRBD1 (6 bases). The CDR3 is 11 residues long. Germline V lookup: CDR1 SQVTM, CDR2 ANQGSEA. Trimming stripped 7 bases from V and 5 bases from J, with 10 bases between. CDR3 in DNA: TGCAGCGGCAGGGGATTAGATACGCAGTATTTT. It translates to CSGRGLDTQYF.

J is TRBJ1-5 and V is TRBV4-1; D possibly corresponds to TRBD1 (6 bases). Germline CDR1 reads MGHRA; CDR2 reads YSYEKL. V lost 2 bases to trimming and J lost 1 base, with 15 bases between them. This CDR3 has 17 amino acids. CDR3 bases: TGCGCCAGCAGCCAAAACAACAGGGAAGGAAGCAATCAGCCCCAGCATTTT. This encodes CASSQNNREGSNQPQHF.

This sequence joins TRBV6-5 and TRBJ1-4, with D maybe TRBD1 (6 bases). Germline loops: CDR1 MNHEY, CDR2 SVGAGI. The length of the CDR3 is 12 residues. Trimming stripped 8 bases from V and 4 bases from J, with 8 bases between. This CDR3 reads CASQGLNEKLFF. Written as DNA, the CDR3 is TGTGCCAGCCAGGGGCTTAATGAAAAACTGTTTTTT.

In DNA, the CDR3 is TGTGCCAGCAGCCGAACCCATACCTACGAGCAGTACTTC. This gives the protein CASSRTHTYEQYF. The V call is TRBV12-3 or TRBV12-4, the J call TRBJ2-4; D is ambiguous. The J call may be wrong; the DNA end is better matched by TRBJ2-7. The CDR3 has 13 residues.

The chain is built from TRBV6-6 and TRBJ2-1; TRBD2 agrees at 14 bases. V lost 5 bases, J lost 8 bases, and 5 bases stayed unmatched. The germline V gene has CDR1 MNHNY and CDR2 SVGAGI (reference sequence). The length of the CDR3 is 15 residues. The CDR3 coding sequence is TGTGCCAGCAGTGACCGGACTAGCGGGAGGTATGAGCAGTTCTTC. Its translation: CASSDRTSGRYEQFF.